The source of this T cell receptor beta chain is a study of T cells after posttransplantation cyclophosphamide. The study's findings and limits: Skin or GI-infiltrating T cells shared few TRB sequences with blood.

TCRdb keeps only in-frame clones here, not all; method: immunoSEQ multiplex PCR. The repertoire includes fewer than 25,000 clones, roughly 86% of them detected once, and 6.3% sits in the top ten. Germline values: CDR1 SGHVS, CDR2 FNYEAQ. The length of the CDR3 is 16 residues. Unmatched junction bases numbered 12, after V lost 5 bases and J lost 3 bases. Notes on this clone: Its target is unknown.

The rearrangement joins TRBV7-6 to TRBJ2-7; 8 bases agree with TRBD2. The material sequenced was PBMCs. The sequence was collected from a woman in her sixties or seventies with a blood cancer, CMV-positive, and with a related stem cell donor. The CDR3 loop reads CASSPQGSGSDYEQYF. The CDR3 region has the DNA TGTGCCAGCAGCCCTCAGGGGAGCGGGAGCGACTACGAGCAGTACTTC.